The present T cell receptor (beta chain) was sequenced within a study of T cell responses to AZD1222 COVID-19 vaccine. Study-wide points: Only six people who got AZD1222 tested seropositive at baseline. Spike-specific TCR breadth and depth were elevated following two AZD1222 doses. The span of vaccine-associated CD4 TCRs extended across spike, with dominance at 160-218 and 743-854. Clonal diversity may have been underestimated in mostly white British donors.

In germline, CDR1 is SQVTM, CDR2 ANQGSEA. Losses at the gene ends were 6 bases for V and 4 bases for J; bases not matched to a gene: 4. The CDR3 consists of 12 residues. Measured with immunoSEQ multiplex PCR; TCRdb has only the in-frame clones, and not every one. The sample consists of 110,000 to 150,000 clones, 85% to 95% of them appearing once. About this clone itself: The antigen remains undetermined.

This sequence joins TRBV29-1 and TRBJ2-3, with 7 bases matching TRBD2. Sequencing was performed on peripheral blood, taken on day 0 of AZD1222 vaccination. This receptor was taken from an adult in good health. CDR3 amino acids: CSVTGGADTQYF. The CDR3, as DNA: TGCAGCGTGACGGGGGGAGCAGATACGCAGTATTTT.